This TCR beta chain was retrieved from a study of cytotoxic CD8 clonotypes in ibrutinib-treated CLL. Study-level background: After a median of around six years, about 14 patients stayed remitted and some twelve progressed; responses had been partial in roughly 25 and complete in 2.

General observations from the study: Public clonotypes were seen rarely and were contracted or stable on treatment.

The intended depth for sequencing was 1 in 200,000 to 1 in 1 million T cells. The method was immunoSEQ multiplex PCR; TCRdb's version includes in-frame clones alone and lacks a portion of them. Of about 200,000 clones listed, over 65% are singletons. The junction had 9 bases not matched to a gene; V was cut back by 7 bases and J by 3 bases. This CDR3 spans 14 amino acids. Germline values: CDR1 MNHNY, CDR2 SVGAGI (reference sequence). Notes on this clone: Its antigen is undetermined.

This clonotype originated in a human donor with chronic lymphocytic leukemia. Sequencing was performed on PBMCs, taken after 12 months of ibrutinib treatment. The V call is TRBV6-6, the J call TRBJ2-7, with 7 nucleotides matching TRBD1. CDR3 sequence: CASNRDSPIYEQYF. CDR3 DNA: TGTGCCAGCAATCGGGACAGCCCTATCTACGAGCAGTACTTC.